The entry below describes one TCR beta chain. Germline assignment: CDR1 SEHNR and CDR2 FQNEAQ (reference sequence). Deletions cut 5 bases from V and 7 bases from J, with 9 bases between. CDR3 length: 11 amino acids. Time point defined: blood from clinic visit 5 months post-surgery; TSC patient then seizure free. The sequenced cases were selected for having the highest brain T cell transcript signatures. At least one anti-epileptic drug was given before surgery. This sample is drawn from a study of brain T cells in children with intractable seizures. Repertoires were generated with immunoSEQ multiplex PCR, while TCRdb's copy carries only in-frame clones and drops some. The profile shows about 340,000 clones, more than 85% of them singletons.

V gene TRBV7-9 combines with J gene TRBJ2-7; D unclear. The receptor was derived from a boy in the first two years of life with tuberous sclerosis and intractable seizures. The sample here was peripheral blood, taken approximately 5 months after surgery. This CDR3 reads CASSSVREQYF. The CDR3 DNA sequence: TGTGCCAGCAGCAGCGTGCGGGAGCAGTACTTC.